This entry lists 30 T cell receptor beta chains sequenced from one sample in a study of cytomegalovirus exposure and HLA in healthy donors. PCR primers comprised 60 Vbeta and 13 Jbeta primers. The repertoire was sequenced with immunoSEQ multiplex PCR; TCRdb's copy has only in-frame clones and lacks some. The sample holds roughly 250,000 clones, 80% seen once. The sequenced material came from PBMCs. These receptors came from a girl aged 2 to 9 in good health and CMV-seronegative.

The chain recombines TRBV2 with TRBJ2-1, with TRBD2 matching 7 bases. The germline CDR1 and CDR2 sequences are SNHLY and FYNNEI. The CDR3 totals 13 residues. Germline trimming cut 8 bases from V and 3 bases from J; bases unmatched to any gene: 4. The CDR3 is CASGGDFYNEQFF. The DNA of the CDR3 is TGTGCCAGCGGGGGGGACTTCTACAATGAGCAGTTCTTC. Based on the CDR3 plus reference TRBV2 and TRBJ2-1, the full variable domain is EPEVTQTPSHQVTQMGQEVILRCVPISNHLYFYWYRQILGQKVEFLVSFYNNEISEKSEIFDDQFSVERPDGSNFTLKIRSTKLEDSAMYFCASGGDFYNEQFFGPGTRLTVL.

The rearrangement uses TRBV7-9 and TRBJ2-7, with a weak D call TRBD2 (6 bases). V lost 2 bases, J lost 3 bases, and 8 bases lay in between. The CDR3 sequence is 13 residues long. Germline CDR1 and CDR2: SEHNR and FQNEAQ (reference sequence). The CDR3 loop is CASSLRELYEQYF. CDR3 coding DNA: TGTGCCAGCAGCTTACGGGAGCTCTACGAGCAGTACTTC.

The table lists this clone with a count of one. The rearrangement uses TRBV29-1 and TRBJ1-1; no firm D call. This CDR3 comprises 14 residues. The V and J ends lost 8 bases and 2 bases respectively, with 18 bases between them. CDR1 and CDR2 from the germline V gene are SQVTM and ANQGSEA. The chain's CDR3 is CSSLGLLRNTEAFF. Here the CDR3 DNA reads TGCAGCTCCCTGGGCCTCTTAAGAAACACTGAAGCTTTCTTT. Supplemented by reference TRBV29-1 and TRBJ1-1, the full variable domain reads SAVISQKPSRDICQRGTSLTIQCQVDSQVTMMFWYRQQPGQSLTLIATANQGSEATYESGFVIDKFPISRPNLTFSTLTVSNMSPEDSSIYLCSSLGLLRNTEAFFGQGTRLTVV.

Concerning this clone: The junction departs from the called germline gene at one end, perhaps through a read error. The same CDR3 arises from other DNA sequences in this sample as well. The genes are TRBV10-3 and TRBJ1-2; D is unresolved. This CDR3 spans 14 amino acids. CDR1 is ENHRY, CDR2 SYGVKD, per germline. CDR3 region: CAISESWAQNGYTF. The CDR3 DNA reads TGTGCCATCAGCGAGTCGTGGGCACAGAATGGCTACACCTTC.

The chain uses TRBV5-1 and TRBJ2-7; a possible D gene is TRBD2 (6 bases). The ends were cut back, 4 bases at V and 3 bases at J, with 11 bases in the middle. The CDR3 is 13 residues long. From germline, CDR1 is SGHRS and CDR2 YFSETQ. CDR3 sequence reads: CASSRWGDYEQYF. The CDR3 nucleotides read TGCGCCAGCAGCCGTTGGGGGGACTACGAGCAGTACTTC.

CDR3 loop: CASSSDGLGRNTEAFF. The CDR3 DNA reads as TGCGCCAGCAGCTCGGACGGTCTGGGGCGGAACACTGAAGCTTTCTTT. This rearrangement joins TRBV5-1 to TRBJ1-1; possible D gene TRBD1, 5 bases. This CDR3 region has 16 residues. V lost 3 bases to trimming and J lost 1 base, with 16 bases between them. Germline-derived CDR1 and CDR2 are SGHRS and YFSETQ.

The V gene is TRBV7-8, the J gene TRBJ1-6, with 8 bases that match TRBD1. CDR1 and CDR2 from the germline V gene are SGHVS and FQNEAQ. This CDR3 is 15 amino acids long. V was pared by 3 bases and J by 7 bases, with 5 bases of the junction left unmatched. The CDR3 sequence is CASSFGTGRNSPLHF. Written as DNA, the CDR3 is TGTGCCAGCAGCTTCGGGACAGGCCGCAATTCACCCCTCCACTTT.

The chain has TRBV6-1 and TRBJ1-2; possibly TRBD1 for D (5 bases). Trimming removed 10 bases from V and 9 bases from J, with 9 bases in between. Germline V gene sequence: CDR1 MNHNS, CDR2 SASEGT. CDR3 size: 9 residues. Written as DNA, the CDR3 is TGTGCCACCAGACAGAGCTACACCTTC. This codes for CATRQSYTF.

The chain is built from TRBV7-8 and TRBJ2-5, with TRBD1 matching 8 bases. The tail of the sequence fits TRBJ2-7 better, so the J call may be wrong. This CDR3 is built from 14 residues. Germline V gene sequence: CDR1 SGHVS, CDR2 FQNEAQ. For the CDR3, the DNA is TGTGCCAGCAGCTTCAGGGGGCCCTCCTACGAGCAGTACTTC. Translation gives CASSFRGPSYEQYF.

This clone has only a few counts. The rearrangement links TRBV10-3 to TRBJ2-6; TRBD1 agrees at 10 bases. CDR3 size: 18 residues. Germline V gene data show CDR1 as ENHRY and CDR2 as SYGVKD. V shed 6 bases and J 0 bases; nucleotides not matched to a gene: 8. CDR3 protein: CAIRRSGTGASGANVLTF. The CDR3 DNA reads TGTGCCATCAGGCGATCCGGGACAGGGGCCTCTGGGGCCAACGTCCTGACTTTC.

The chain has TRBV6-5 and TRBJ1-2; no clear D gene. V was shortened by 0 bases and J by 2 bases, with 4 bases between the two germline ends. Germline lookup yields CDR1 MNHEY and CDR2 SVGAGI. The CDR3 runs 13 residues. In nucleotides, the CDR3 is TGTGCCAGCAGTTACTCGAGAAACTATGGCTACACCTTC. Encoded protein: CASSYSRNYGYTF.

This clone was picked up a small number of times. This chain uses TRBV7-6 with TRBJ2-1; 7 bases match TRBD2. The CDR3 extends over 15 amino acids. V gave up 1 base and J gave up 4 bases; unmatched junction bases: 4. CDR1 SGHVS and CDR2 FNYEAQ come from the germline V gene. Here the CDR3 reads CASSLGVRGYNEQFF. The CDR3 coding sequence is TGTGCCAGCAGCTTAGGTGTGCGGGGGTACAATGAGCAGTTCTTC.

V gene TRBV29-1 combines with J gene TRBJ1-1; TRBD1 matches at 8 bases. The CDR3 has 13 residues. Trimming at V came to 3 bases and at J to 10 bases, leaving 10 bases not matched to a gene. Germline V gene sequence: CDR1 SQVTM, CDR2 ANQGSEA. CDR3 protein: CSVDRTGPPRAFF. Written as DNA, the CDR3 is TGCAGCGTTGATCGGACAGGGCCGCCGAGAGCTTTCTTT. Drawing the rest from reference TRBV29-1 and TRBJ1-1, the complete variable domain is SAVISQKPSRDICQRGTSLTIQCQVDSQVTMMFWYRQQPGQSLTLIATANQGSEATYESGFVIDKFPISRPNLTFSTLTVSNMSPEDSSIYLCSVDRTGPPRAFFGQGTRLTVV.

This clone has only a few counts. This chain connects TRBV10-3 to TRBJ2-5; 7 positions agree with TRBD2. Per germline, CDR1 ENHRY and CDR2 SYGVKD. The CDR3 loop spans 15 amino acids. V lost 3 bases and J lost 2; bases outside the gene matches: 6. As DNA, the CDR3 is TGTGCCATCAGTGATCCCGGGAGGACTCAAGAGACCCAGTACTTC. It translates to CAISDPGRTQETQYF.

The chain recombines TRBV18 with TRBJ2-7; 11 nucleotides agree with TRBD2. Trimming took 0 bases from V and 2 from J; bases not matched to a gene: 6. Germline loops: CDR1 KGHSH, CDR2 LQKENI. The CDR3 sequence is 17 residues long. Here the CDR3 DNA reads TGTGCCAGCTCACCACCCACCCTACTAGCGGGAGCCTACGAGCAGTACTTC. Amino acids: CASSPPTLLAGAYEQYF.

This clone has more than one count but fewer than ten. The CDR3 here is CATSSYPLTDRVWSGELFF. The CDR3 DNA reads as TGTGCCACCAGCTCGTACCCCCTCACTGACAGGGTTTGGAGCGGGGAGCTGTTTTTT. The chain couples TRBV15 to TRBJ2-2; TRBD1 agrees at 7 bases. The V segment lost 5 bases and the J segment 7 bases; nucleotides outside the gene matches: 22. The CDR3 extends over 19 amino acids. Germline-derived CDR1 and CDR2 are LNHNV and YYDKDF (reference sequence).

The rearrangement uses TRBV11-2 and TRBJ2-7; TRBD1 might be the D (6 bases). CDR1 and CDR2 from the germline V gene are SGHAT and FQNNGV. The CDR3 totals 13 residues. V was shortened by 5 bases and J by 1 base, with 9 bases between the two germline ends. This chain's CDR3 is CASSRTVSYEQYF. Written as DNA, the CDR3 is TGTGCCAGCAGCCGGACAGTTTCCTACGAGCAGTACTTC.

This CDR3 reads CASRGTGDTEAFF. CDR3 DNA sequence: TGCGCCAGCAGGGGGACAGGGGACACTGAAGCTTTCTTT. This chain connects TRBV5-1 to TRBJ1-1, with 10 nucleotides matching TRBD1. With 5 bases clipped from V and 3 bases from J, the junction kept 1 base outside the gene matches. There are 13 residues in the CDR3. Germline CDR1 is SGHRS and CDR2 is YFSETQ.

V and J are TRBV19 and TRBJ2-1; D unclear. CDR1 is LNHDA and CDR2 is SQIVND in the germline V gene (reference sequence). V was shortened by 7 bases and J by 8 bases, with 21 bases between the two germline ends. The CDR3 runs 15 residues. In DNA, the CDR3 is TGTGCCAGTAATCGTCCAACAGTGTATATGGATGAGCAGTTCTTC. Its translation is CASNRPTVYMDEQFF.

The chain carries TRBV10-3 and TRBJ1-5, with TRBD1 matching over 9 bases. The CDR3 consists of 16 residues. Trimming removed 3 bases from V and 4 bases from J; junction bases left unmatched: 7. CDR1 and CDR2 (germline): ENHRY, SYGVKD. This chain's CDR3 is CAISDPDRGVNQPQHF. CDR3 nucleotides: TGTGCCATCAGTGACCCGGACAGGGGTGTGAATCAGCCCCAGCATTTT.

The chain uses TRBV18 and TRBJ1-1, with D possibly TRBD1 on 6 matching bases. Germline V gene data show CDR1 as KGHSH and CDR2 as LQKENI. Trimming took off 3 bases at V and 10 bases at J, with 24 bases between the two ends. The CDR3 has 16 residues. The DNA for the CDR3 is TGTGCCAGCTCACCTATCAATAACCGGGACACCTCGTCAGCTTTCTTT. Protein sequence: CASSPINNRDTSSAFF.

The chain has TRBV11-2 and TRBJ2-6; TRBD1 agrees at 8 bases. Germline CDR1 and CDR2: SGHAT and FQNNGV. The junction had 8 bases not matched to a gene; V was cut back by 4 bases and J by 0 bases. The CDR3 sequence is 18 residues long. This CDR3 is CASSYGTGRISGANVLTF. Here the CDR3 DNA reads TGTGCCAGCAGCTATGGGACAGGCCGAATCTCTGGGGCCAACGTCCTGACTTTC. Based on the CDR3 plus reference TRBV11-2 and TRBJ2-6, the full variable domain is EAGVAQSPRYKIIEKRQSVAFWCNPISGHATLYWYQQILGQGPKLLIQFQNNGVVDDSQLPKDRFSAERLKGVDSTLKIQPAKLEDSAVYLCASSYGTGRISGANVLTFGAGSRLTVL.

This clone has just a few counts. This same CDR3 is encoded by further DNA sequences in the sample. The CDR3 sequence is CASSLAGELFF. The CDR3 DNA reads as TGTGCCAGTAGTCTCGCCGGGGAGCTGTTTTTT. The V call is TRBV19, the J call TRBJ2-2; D unresolved. The V and J ends lost 5 bases and 6 bases respectively, with 4 bases between them. Germline CDR1 LNHDA, CDR2 SQIVND (reference sequence). CDR3 length: 11 residues. Filled out from reference TRBV19 and TRBJ2-2, the complete variable domain reads DGGITQSPKYLFRKEGQNVTLSCEQNLNHDAMYWYRQDPGQGLRLIYYSQIVNDFQKGDIAEGYSVSREKKESFPLTVTSAQKNPTAFYLCASSLAGELFFGEGSRLTVL.

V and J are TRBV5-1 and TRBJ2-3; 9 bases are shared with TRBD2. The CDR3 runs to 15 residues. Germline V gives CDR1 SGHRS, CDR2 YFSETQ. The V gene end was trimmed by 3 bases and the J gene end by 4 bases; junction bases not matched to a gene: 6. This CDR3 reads CASSYPGLASDTQYF. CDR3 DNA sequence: TGCGCCAGCAGCTACCCGGGACTAGCCTCAGATACGCAGTATTTT. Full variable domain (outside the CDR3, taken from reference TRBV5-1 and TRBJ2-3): KAGVTQTPRYLIKTRGQQVTLSCSPISGHRSVSWYQQTPGQGLQFLFEYFSETQRNKGNFPGRFSGRQFSNSRSEMNVSTLELGDSALYLCASSYPGLASDTQYFGPGTRLTVL.

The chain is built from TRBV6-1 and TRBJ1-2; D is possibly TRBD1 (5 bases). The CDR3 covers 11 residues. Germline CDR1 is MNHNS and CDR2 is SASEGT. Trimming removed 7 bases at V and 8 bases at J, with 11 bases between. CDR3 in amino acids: CASTFGAGYTF. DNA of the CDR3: TGTGCCAGCACGTTTGGGGCGGGCTACACCTTC.

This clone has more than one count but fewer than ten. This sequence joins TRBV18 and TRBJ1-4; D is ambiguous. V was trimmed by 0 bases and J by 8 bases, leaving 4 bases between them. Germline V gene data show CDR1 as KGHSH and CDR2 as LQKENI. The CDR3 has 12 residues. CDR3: CASSPPSEKLFF. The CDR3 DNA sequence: TGTGCCAGCTCACCACCATCGGAAAAACTGTTTTTT.

The CDR3 sequence is CASVWLPRDTQYF. The CDR3 region has the DNA TGTGCCAGCGTTTGGCTTCCCAGAGATACGCAGTATTTT. This sequence joins TRBV9 and TRBJ2-3, with D unclear. The CDR3 is 13 residues long. V lost 7 bases and J 5 bases, leaving 14 bases between the germline ends. CDR1 SGDLS and CDR2 YYNGEE come from the germline V gene.

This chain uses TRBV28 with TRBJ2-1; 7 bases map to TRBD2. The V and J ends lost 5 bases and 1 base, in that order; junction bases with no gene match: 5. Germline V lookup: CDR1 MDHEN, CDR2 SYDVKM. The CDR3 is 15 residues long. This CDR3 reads CASSRGGVSYNEQFF. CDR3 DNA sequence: TGTGCCAGCAGTCGTGGGGGGGTTTCCTACAATGAGCAGTTCTTC.

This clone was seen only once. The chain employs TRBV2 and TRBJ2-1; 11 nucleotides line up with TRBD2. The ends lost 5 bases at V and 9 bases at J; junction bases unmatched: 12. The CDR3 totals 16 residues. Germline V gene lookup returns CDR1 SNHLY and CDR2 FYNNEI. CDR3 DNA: TGTGCCAGCAGTTTGTTTGGACTAGCGGGCCGCGGTGAGCAGTTCTTC. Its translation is CASSLFGLAGRGEQFF.

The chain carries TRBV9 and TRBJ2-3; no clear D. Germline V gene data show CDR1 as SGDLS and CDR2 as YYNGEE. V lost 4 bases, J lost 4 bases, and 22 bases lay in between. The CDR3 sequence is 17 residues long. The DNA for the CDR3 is TGTGCCAGCAGCATACCCTCTGCCGAAGCTTCCCCAGATACGCAGTATTTT. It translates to CASSIPSAEASPDTQYF.